The 28 T cell receptor beta chains below were found in one sample sequenced in a study of T cell responses to AZD1222 COVID-19 vaccine. Repertoires were generated with immunoSEQ multiplex PCR, while TCRdb's copy carries only in-frame clones and drops some. This table has approximately 68,000 clones, approximately 88% appearing once. Sequenced here: peripheral blood, sampled on day 0 of AZD1222 vaccination. All receptors derive from an adult in good health.

This chain links TRBV6-5 with TRBJ1-2; 7 bases match TRBD1. Germline CDR1 and CDR2: MNHEY and SVGAGI. Trimming removed 5 bases from V and 1 base from J; junction bases left unmatched: 7. The length of the CDR3 is 15 residues. CDR3 coding DNA: TGTGCCAGCAGTCCCGGGACAGCTATTAACTATGGCTACACCTTC. Residues: CASSPGTAINYGYTF.

The chain employs TRBV12-3 or TRBV12-4 and TRBJ1-6; D call uncertain. The V end lost 3 bases, the J end lost 7 bases, and 7 bases lay between the germline ends. The CDR3 contains 13 residues. The CDR3 DNA is TGTGCCAGCAGTTTGGGGTCCAATTCACCCCTCCACTTT. Amino acids: CASSLGSNSPLHF.

The DNA for the CDR3 is TGTGCCAGCAGTTTTGACCACGGAGGCTTCTACGAGCAGTACTTC. It encodes CASSFDHGGFYEQYF. V gene TRBV7-3 combines with J gene TRBJ2-7; D might be TRBD2 (5 bases). CDR3 length: 15 amino acids. The germline gives CDR1 SGHTA, CDR2 FQGTGA. V lost 6 bases and J lost 3, with 18 bases in between.

The rearrangement links TRBV7-6 to TRBJ2-7; 7 bases map to TRBD1. CDR3 size: 15 residues. Germline V gives CDR1 SGHVS, CDR2 FNYEAQ. With 5 bases clipped from V and 2 bases from J, the junction kept 9 bases outside the gene matches. CDR3: CASSIRQGWAYEQYF. The CDR3 bases are TGTGCCAGCAGCATAAGACAGGGTTGGGCCTACGAGCAGTACTTC.

V and J are TRBV5-1 and TRBJ1-5; D is perhaps TRBD1 (6 bases). The CDR3 loop spans 13 amino acids. Germline V CDR1 and CDR2: SGHRS, YFSETQ. Deletions cut 0 bases from V and 7 bases from J, with 8 bases between. In nucleotides, the CDR3 is TGCGCCAGCAGCTTGGAGGGGGGGCAGCCCCAGCATTTT. Its translation is CASSLEGGQPQHF.

This chain connects TRBV6-6 to TRBJ2-5; 7 bases line up with TRBD1. This CDR3 has 14 residues. Germline V gene data show CDR1 as MNHNY and CDR2 as SVGAGI (reference sequence). J lost 5 bases, V lost 4 bases, and 7 bases had no gene match. The CDR3 loop is CASSSATGSETQYF. The CDR3 coding sequence is TGTGCCAGCAGTTCCGCGACAGGGAGCGAGACCCAGTACTTC.

The V and J genes are TRBV5-1 and TRBJ1-1; D remains unclear. The germline V gene encodes CDR1 SGHRS and CDR2 YFSETQ. V was trimmed by 3 bases and J by 1 base, leaving 7 bases between them. This CDR3 comprises 13 residues. CDR3 amino acids: CASSWTENTEAFF. Written as DNA, the CDR3 is TGCGCCAGCAGCTGGACGGAGAACACTGAAGCTTTCTTT.

V gene TRBV5-1 combines with J gene TRBJ2-3; D possibly corresponds to TRBD1 (6 bases). Germline V lookup: CDR1 SGHRS, CDR2 YFSETQ. The CDR3 covers 14 residues. Trimming left V 3 bases short and J 1 base short, with 9 bases between. CDR3 in amino acids: CASSWTERTDTQYF. The CDR3 nucleotides are TGCGCCAGCAGCTGGACAGAACGCACAGATACGCAGTATTTT.

The CDR3 sequence is CASKSSQPQHF. CDR3 nucleotide sequence: TGTGCCAGCAAATCGTCTCAGCCCCAGCATTTT. The chain links TRBV28 to TRBJ1-5; D remains unclear. Trimming cost V 7 bases and J 6 bases, with 7 bases left between them. The CDR3 sequence is 11 residues long. Germline CDR1 reads MDHEN; CDR2 reads SYDVKM.

This rearrangement joins TRBV9 to TRBJ2-1; possibly TRBD2 for D (5 bases). The CDR3 is 17 amino acids. V lost 4 bases, J lost 0 bases, and 17 bases lay in between. CDR1 and CDR2 (germline): SGDLS, YYNGEE. The CDR3 DNA follows: TGTGCCAGCAGCAGTAAGGGAGTCGCGAGCTCCTACAATGAGCAGTTCTTC. Protein product: CASSSKGVASSYNEQFF.

A single count supports this clone. This rearrangement joins TRBV7-6 to TRBJ1-2; 7 bases are a match to TRBD1. This CDR3 comprises 16 residues. Germline values: CDR1 SGHVS, CDR2 FNYEAQ. V shed 1 base, J shed 2 bases, and the junction held 7 bases outside the gene matches. The CDR3 spells CASSLGRGGANYGYTF. In nucleotides, the CDR3 is TGTGCCAGCAGCTTAGGGAGAGGGGGCGCCAACTATGGCTACACCTTC.

The chain employs TRBV28 and TRBJ1-3; D possibly corresponds to TRBD1 (5 bases). Germline CDR1 is MDHEN and CDR2 is SYDVKM. V shed 4 bases and J shed 4 bases, with 11 bases lying between them. The CDR3 is 14 amino acids. The CDR3 coding sequence is TGTGCCAGCAGTTCGATCAGGGAAGGAAACACCATATATTTT. Its protein is CASSSIREGNTIYF.

The chain recombines TRBV5-5 with TRBJ2-7, with TRBD2 matching 12 bases. The CDR3 loop spans 16 amino acids. Trimming cost V 4 bases and J 4 bases; bases outside gene matches: 9. The V gene's germline CDR1 is SGHKS and CDR2 YYEKEE (reference sequence). CDR3 protein: CASSPTTSGGPYEQYF. CDR3 nucleotides: TGTGCCAGCAGCCCCACGACTAGCGGGGGACCTTACGAGCAGTACTTC.

This chain uses TRBV6-6 with TRBJ2-1; 11 bases are a match to TRBD2. V was pared by 5 bases and J by 0 bases, with 15 bases of the junction left unmatched. CDR3 size: 20 residues. CDR1 and CDR2 from the germline V gene are MNHNY and SVGAGI (reference sequence). The CDR3 protein is CASSPSAGLAVLSSYNEQFF. CDR3 sequence (DNA): TGTGCCAGCAGTCCCTCGGCGGGACTAGCGGTCCTAAGCTCCTACAATGAGCAGTTCTTC.

J is TRBJ1-5 and V is TRBV18, with D unclear. CDR1 and CDR2 (germline): KGHSH, LQKENI. CDR3 size: 14 residues. V was shortened by 6 bases and J by 3 bases, with 12 bases between the two germline ends. The DNA of the CDR3 is TGTGCCAGCTCTTTCAACCAGGTCAATCAGCCCCAGCATTTT. It encodes CASSFNQVNQPQHF.

V usage is TRBV9 and J usage is TRBJ2-2, with 9 positions matching TRBD1. Germline assignment: CDR1 SGDLS and CDR2 YYNGEE. The CDR3 totals 16 residues. V was clipped by 0 bases and J by 7 bases; unmatched bases: 7. The CDR3 region is CASSVADRGFGGELFF. CDR3 nucleotide sequence: TGTGCCAGCAGCGTAGCCGACAGGGGGTTTGGCGGGGAGCTGTTTTTT.

The chain employs TRBV2 and TRBJ1-2, with 7 bases lining up with TRBD1. Unmatched junction bases numbered 11, after V lost 6 bases and J lost 4 bases. The germline gives CDR1 SNHLY, CDR2 FYNNEI. The CDR3 has 15 residues. Here the CDR3 reads CASSMRRGQGYGYTF. CDR3 sequence (DNA): TGTGCCAGCAGCATGAGAAGGGGGCAGGGCTATGGCTACACCTTC.

V gene TRBV13 combines with J gene TRBJ2-7; tentative D call: TRBD2 (5 bases). The CDR3 is 14 residues long. The germline CDR1 and CDR2 sequences are PRHDT and FYEKMQ (reference sequence). Deletions cut 0 bases from V and 7 bases from J, with 13 bases between. The DNA for the CDR3 is TGTGCCAGCAGCTTAGGCCTTGGGAGTCTGGAGCAGTACTTC. Translation gives CASSLGLGSLEQYF.

The chain has TRBV6-5 and TRBJ1-6; TRBD1 might be the D (5 bases). The length of the CDR3 is 13 residues. Trimming removed 7 bases at V and 7 bases at J, with 11 bases between. Germline CDR1 reads MNHEY; CDR2 reads SVGAGI. The DNA for the CDR3 is TGTGCCAGCAAGCGGGGGGAAAATTCACCCCTCCACTTT. This codes for CASKRGENSPLHF.

V gene TRBV7-9 combines with J gene TRBJ2-2; TRBD1 matches at 8 bases. Germline V gene sequence: CDR1 SEHNR, CDR2 FQNEAQ (reference sequence). V lost 2 bases, J lost 4 bases, and 6 bases stayed unmatched. CDR3 length equals 16 residues. CDR3 in amino acids: CASSLSGGAVTGELFF. CDR3 in DNA: TGTGCCAGCAGCTTATCAGGGGGCGCGGTCACCGGGGAGCTGTTTTTT.

This chain uses TRBV19 with TRBJ1-1, with TRBD1 matching 7 bases. Germline V gene data show CDR1 as LNHDA and CDR2 as SQIVND (reference sequence). There are 12 residues in the CDR3. J was trimmed by 2 bases and V by 9 bases; bases with no gene match: 3. The CDR3 DNA reads TGTGCCAGCGGGGACAGAAACACTGAAGCTTTCTTT. Translated: CASGDRNTEAFF.

The V gene is TRBV5-6, the J gene TRBJ1-5, with 7 bases fitting TRBD1. This CDR3 comprises 16 residues. In germline, CDR1 is SGHDT, CDR2 YYEEEE. V lost 2 bases, J lost 2 bases, and 7 bases stayed unmatched. The CDR3 region is CASSLLEGAGNQPQHF. CDR3 DNA: TGTGCCAGCAGCTTACTTGAGGGGGCGGGCAATCAGCCCCAGCATTTT.

The chain uses TRBV4-3 and TRBJ2-7; 8 bases are a match to TRBD1. This CDR3 spans 15 amino acids. Germline CDR1 is LGHNA and CDR2 is YSLEER. The V segment lost 4 bases and the J segment 4 bases; nucleotides outside the gene matches: 9. CDR3 coding DNA: TGCGCCAGCAGCCCGTTGACAGGGGACGGATACGAGCAGTACTTC. This gives the protein CASSPLTGDGYEQYF.

In its sample, this clone is medium-sized (0.01 to 0.1%). The chain has TRBV28 and TRBJ2-2, with 7 bases aligning to TRBD1. In germline, CDR1 is MDHEN, CDR2 SYDVKM. The CDR3 loop spans 17 amino acids. The junction had 10 bases not matched to a gene; V was cut back by 3 bases and J by 3 bases. CDR3 region: CASSLRTGGGYTGELFF. CDR3 bases: TGTGCCAGCAGTTTGCGGACAGGAGGAGGCTACACCGGGGAGCTGTTTTTT.

The chain employs TRBV6-5 and TRBJ1-2, with 7 bases aligning to TRBD1. CDR3 size: 13 residues. Per the germline V gene, CDR1 is MNHEY and CDR2 is SVGAGI. With V trimmed by 5 bases and J by 4 bases, 4 bases remained unmatched. CDR3 DNA: TGTGCCAGCAGTAGACAGGGAAGCTATGGCTACACCTTC. It codes for CASSRQGSYGYTF.

The chain links TRBV2 to TRBJ1-1, with D maybe TRBD1 (6 bases). CDR3 length equals 16 residues. The V end lost 8 bases, the J end lost 7 bases, and 26 bases lay between the germline ends. CDR1 SNHLY and CDR2 FYNNEI come from the germline V gene. The CDR3 bases are TGTGCCAGCCTTAATCCTTACAGGGAGGCCTTCAGTGAAGCTTTCTTT. It encodes CASLNPYREAFSEAFF. The full variable domain, its missing parts supplied by reference TRBV2 and TRBJ1-1, is EPEVTQTPSHQVTQMGQEVILRCVPISNHLYFYWYRQILGQKVEFLVSFYNNEISEKSEIFDDQFSVERPDGSNFTLKIRSTKLEDSAMYFCASLNPYREAFSEAFFGQGTRLTVV.

The chain carries TRBV5-6 and TRBJ2-5; weak D call: TRBD2 (5 bases). Trimming cost V 1 base and J 3 bases, with 10 bases left between them. The germline gives CDR1 SGHDT, CDR2 YYEEEE. This CDR3 has 14 amino acids. DNA of the CDR3: TGTGCCAGCAGCTTGCCCGGGAAAGAAGAGACCCAGTACTTC. This gives the protein CASSLPGKEETQYF.

V is TRBV3-1 (or the pseudogene TRBV3-2) and J is TRBJ2-3; D not resolved. CDR3 length: 16 residues. Per the germline V gene, CDR1 is LGHDT and CDR2 is YNNKEL (reference sequence). Deletions cut 2 bases from V and 8 bases from J, with 20 bases between. The CDR3 DNA follows: TGTGCCAGCAGCCAAAAGGGTCTAACCGGCGTGGGTACGCAGTATTTT. It is translated as CASSQKGLTGVGTQYF.